This TCR beta chain originates from a study of glioma-infiltrating T cells after dendritic cell vaccination. As for the study in general: Patients had newly diagnosed or recurrent glioblastoma and received dendritic cell vaccines. Broader study findings: Longer survival after dendritic cell vaccination followed higher pretreatment TIL content.

Time point defined: after dendritic cell vaccination, including at tumor progression/relapse. All glioblastoma patients lacked an isocitrate dehydrogenase mutation. As concerns this clone: Antigen unknown.

The CDR3 totals 12 residues. Trimming shortened V by 4 bases and J by 2 bases, and 4 bases separated the two germline ends. The germline V gene encodes CDR1 KGHSH and CDR2 LQKENI. The immunoSEQ assay amplified TCRB CDR3 from up to roughly 2 ug DNA. Assay: immunoSEQ multiplex PCR; the TCRdb copy retains only in-frame clones and omits some. Of under 130,000 clones in the sample, 90% are singletons; the top ten hold over 2.5%. The material sequenced was blood, taken after dendritic cell vaccination. This TCR came from a human donor with glioblastoma. This sequence joins TRBV18 and TRBJ2-3; no clear D gene. The CDR3 spells CASSLYTDTQYF. In DNA form, the CDR3 reads TGTGCCAGCTCACTTTACACAGATACGCAGTATTTT.